This T cell receptor beta chain was identified in a study of cytomegalovirus exposure and HLA in healthy donors. Points from the study as a whole: The Asian-associated ancestry cluster reportedly had fewer N-insertions than the roughly 670-donor mean in a later analysis. In an earlier analysis, in 540 or so donors, most V segments appeared productive either ~87% or ~30% of the time. HLA alleles were associated with 16,951 TCR beta sequences in a later analysis at 0.05 false discovery rate.

The study ran its PCR with 60 Vbeta and 13 Jbeta primers. Assay: immunoSEQ multiplex PCR; the TCRdb copy retains only in-frame clones and omits some. The sample has about 190,000 clones, roughly nine tenths seen once. On this clone: Its antigen remains unknown.

The V end lost 1 base, the J end lost 8 bases, and 21 bases lay between the germline ends. The CDR3 has 18 amino acids. Germline V gives CDR1 PRHDT, CDR2 FYEKMQ (reference sequence). The chain employs TRBV13 and TRBJ1-6; D is perhaps TRBD1 (6 bases). Material for sequencing was PBMCs. This clonotype was sampled from a boy under 10 years old in good health and CMV-seronegative. The CDR3 nucleotides read TGTGCCAGCAGCTTAGACCTCACTCTGGGGGCAGAGGATTCACCCCTCCACTTT. Encoded protein: CASSLDLTLGAEDSPLHF.